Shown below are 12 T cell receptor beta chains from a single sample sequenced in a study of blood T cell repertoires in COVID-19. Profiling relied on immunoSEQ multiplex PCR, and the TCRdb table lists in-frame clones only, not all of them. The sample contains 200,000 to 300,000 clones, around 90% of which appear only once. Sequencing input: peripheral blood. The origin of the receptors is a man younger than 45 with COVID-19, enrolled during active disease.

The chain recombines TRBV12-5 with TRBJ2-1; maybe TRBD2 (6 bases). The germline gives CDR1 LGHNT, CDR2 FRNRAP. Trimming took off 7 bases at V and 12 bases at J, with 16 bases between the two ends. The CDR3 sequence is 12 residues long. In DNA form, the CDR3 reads TGTGCTAGTGTGCGCGGAGGGGTCGGGCAGTTCTTC. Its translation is CASVRGGVGQFF.

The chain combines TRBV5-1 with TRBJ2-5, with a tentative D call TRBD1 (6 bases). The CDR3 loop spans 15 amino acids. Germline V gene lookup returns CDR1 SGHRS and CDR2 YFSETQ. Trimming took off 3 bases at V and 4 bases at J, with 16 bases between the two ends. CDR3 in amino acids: CASSSSGTQGETQYF. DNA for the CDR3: TGCGCCAGCAGCTCTTCGGGGACACAGGGAGAGACCCAGTACTTC.

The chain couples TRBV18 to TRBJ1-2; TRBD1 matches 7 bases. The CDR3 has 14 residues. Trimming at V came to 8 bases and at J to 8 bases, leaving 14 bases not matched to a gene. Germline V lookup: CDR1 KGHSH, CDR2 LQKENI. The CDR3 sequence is CASTTITGEDGYTF. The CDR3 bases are TGTGCCAGCACAACAATTACAGGGGAAGACGGCTACACCTTC.

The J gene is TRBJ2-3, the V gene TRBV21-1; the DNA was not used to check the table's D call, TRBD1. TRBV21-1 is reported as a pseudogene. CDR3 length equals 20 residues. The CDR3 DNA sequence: TGTGCCAGCAGCAATAGCCCGCGGGGGAATAAGGACAGGGAGGCGGATACGCAGTATTTT. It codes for CASSNSPRGNKDREADTQYF.

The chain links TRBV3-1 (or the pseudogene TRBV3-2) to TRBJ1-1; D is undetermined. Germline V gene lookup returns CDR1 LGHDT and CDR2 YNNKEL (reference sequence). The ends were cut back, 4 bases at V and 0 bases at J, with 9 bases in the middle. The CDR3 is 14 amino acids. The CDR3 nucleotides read TGTGCCAGCAGCCCCGGGGAACTGAACACTGAAGCTTTCTTT. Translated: CASSPGELNTEAFF.

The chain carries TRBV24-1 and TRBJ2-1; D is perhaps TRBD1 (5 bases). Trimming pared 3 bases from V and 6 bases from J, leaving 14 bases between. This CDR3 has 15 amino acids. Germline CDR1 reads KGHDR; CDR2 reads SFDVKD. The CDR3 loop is CATSDPRANGNEQFF. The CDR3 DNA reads TGTGCCACCAGTGATCCCAGGGCTAATGGCAATGAGCAGTTCTTC.

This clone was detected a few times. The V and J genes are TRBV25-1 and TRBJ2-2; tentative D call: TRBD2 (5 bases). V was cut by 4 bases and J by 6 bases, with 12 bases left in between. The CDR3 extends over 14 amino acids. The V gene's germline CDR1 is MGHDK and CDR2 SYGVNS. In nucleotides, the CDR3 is TGTGCCAGCAGTGTGCTGGGAGACGCCGGGGAGCTGTTTTTT. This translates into CASSVLGDAGELFF.

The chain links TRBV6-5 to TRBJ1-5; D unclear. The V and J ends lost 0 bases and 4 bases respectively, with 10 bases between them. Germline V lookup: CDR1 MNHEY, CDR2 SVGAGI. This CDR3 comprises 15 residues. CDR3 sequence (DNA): TGTGCCAGCAGTTACTCGGGGAGTGCTAATCAGCCCCAGCATTTT. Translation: CASSYSGSANQPQHF.

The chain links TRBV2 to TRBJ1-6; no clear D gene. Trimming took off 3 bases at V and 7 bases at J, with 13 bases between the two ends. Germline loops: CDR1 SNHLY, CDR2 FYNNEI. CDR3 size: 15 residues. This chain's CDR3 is CASSDESLGNSPLHF. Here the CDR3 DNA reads TGTGCCAGCAGTGATGAGAGCTTGGGCAATTCACCCCTCCACTTT.

This chain's CDR3 is CASSLYSPTGAYEQYF. The CDR3 nucleotides are TGTGCCAGCAGCTTATATTCCCCGACAGGAGCCTACGAGCAGTACTTC. The chain combines TRBV11-2 with TRBJ2-7; perhaps TRBD1 as D (6 bases). This CDR3 comprises 16 residues. Germline CDR1 SGHAT, CDR2 FQNNGV. Trimming removed 2 bases at V and 2 bases at J, with 16 bases between.

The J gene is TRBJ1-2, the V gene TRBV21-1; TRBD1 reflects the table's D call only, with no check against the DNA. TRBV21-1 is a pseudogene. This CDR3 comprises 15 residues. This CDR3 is CASSKARGCRGGYTF. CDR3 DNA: TGTGCCAGCAGCAAAGCGAGGGGGTGTCGGGGTGGCTACACCTTC.

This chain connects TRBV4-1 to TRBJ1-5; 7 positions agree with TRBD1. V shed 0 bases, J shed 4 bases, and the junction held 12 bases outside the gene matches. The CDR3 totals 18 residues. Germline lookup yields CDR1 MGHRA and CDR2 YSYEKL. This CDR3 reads CASSQEGPGTDPNQPQHF. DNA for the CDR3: TGCGCCAGCAGCCAAGAAGGCCCCGGGACAGACCCGAATCAGCCCCAGCATTTT.